Sequencing of this T cell receptor beta chain was carried out in a study of beta chain features in type 1 diabetes. The authors reverse transcribed all of the isolated RNA, so sequencing captured expressed TCRB transcripts. Sequenced by immunoSEQ multiplex PCR; TCRdb stores in-frame clones only, minus some. The sample lists 200,000 to 300,000 clones, approximately 14% seen once, with approximately 0.02% in the top ten. Study-wide results and limits: Significant though moderate, a shortening of TCRB CDR3s appeared in all four CD4+ subsets of Type 1 diabetes patients.

CDR1 is GTSNPN, CDR2 SVGIG, per germline (reference sequence). Trimming stripped 2 bases from V and 7 bases from J, with 23 bases between. This CDR3 spans 17 amino acids. This clone was observed a handful of times. Its antigen is not known. The chain uses TRBV30 and TRBJ1-4; the D gene is possibly TRBD1 (6 bases). Input material: naive CD4+ T cells from blood. The clonotype was recovered from a man aged 30 to 39 with type 1 diabetes. The CDR3 sequence: CAWSPSLPTGRSEKLFF. CDR3 nucleotides: TGTGCCTGGAGTCCCAGTCTTCCGACAGGACGAAGTGAAAAACTGTTTTTT.